Sequencing of this T cell receptor (beta chain) was carried out in a study of blood T cell repertoires in COVID-19. Study-level information: COVID-19 samples, acute and convalescent, were from the United States, Italy and Spain. From T cells, B-cell-depleted T cells, or PBMCs came the material, which was cDNA or gDNA.

In the original analysis: Amplification with reference gene primers provided the estimates of nucleated cell counts. Sequencing used immunoSEQ multiplex PCR; TCRdb keeps in-frame clones, though not all of them. The DNA gave D and trimming, while V, J and clone size come from that table. This table holds roughly 63,000 clones, roughly 71% found once. Trimming left V 4 bases short and J 2 bases short, with 13 bases between. The CDR3 is made up of 14 amino acids. CDR1 and CDR2 (germline): SGHRS, YFSETQ. Input material: peripheral blood. The clonotype originates from a woman aged 80 or over with acute or convalescent COVID-19. The rearrangement uses TRBV5-1 and TRBJ2-7; D may be TRBD1 (5 bases). In nucleotides, the CDR3 is TGCGCCAGCAGCCGCCTAGGACAAGCCTACGAGCAGTACTTC. Its translation is CASSRLGQAYEQYF. Variable domain in full (rest from reference TRBV5-1 and TRBJ2-7): KAGVTQTPRYLIKTRGQQVTLSCSPISGHRSVSWYQQTPGQGLQFLFEYFSETQRNKGNFPGRFSGRQFSNSRSEMNVSTLELGDSALYLCASSRLGQAYEQYFGPGTRLTVT.